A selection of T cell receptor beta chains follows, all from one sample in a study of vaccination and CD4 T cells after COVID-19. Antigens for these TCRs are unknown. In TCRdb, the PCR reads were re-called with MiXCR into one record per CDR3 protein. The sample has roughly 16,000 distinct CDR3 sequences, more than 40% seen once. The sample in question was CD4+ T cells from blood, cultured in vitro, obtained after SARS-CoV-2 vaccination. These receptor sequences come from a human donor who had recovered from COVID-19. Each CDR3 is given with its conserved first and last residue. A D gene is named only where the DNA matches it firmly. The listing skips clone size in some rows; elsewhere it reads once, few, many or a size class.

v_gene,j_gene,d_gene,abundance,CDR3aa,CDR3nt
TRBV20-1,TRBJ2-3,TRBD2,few,CSAGLAGGLDTQYF,TGCAGTGCGGGACTAGCGGGAGGTCTGGATACGCAGTATTTT
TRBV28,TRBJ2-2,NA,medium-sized,CASSFEAGELFF,TGTGCCAGCAGTTTTGAGGCGGGGGAGCTGTTTTTT
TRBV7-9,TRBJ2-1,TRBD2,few,CASSVSGTSYNEQFF,TGTGCCAGCAGCGTTAGCGGGACCTCCTACAATGAGCAGTTCTTC
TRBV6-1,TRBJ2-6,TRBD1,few,CASNRDRAPVSGANVLTF,TGTGCCAGCAATAGAGACAGGGCCCCCGTCTCTGGGGCCAACGTCCTGACTTTC
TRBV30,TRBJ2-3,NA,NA,CAWSAANTDTQYF,TGTGCCTGGAGTGCGGCCAACACAGATACGCAGTATTTT
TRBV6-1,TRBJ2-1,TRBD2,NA,CASSPIAGGTDEQFF,TGTGCCAGCAGTCCTATAGCGGGAGGGACGGATGAGCAGTTCTTC
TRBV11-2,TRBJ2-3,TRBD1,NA,CASSQYTGVTQYF,TGTGCCAGCAGCCAGTACACAGGGGTTACGCAGTATTTT
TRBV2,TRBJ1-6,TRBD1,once,CASIYEQGVNSPLHF,TGTGCCAGCATATACGAGCAGGGGGTAAATTCACCCCTCCACTTT
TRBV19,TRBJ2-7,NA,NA,CASSNMDEQYF,TGTGCCAGTAGTAACATGGACGAGCAGTACTTC
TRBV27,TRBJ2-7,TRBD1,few,CASAAQTRGYEQYF,TGTGCCAGCGCGGCTCAAACCAGGGGGTACGAGCAGTACTTC
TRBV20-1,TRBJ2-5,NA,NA,CSAETGLKETQYF,TGCAGTGCTGAAACGGGGTTGAAGGAGACCCAGTACTTC
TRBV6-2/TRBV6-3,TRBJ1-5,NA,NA,CASSYLSPGGQPQHF,TGTGCCAGCAGTTACTTGTCGCCAGGTGGACAGCCCCAGCATTTT
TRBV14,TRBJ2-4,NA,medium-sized,CASSQANIQYF,TGTGCCAGCAGCCAAGCCAACATTCAGTACTTC
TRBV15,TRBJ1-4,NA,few,CATSRGQLEKLFF,TGTGCCACCAGCAGAGGTCAGCTCGAAAAACTGTTTTTT
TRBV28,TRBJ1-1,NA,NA,CATIPLPGTEAFF,TGTGCCACCATTCCACTCCCAGGAACTGAAGCTTTCTTT
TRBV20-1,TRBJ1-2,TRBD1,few,CSARIQGDGGQGYTF,TGCAGTGCGCGCATTCAGGGGGACGGGGGGCAAGGCTACACCTTC
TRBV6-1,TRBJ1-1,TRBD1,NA,CASSYGQGWGTEAFF,TGTGCCAGCAGCTATGGACAGGGGTGGGGCACTGAAGCTTTCTTT
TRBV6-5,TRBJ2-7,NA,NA,CASSYKPGHRYEQYF,TGTGCCAGCAGTTACAAGCCAGGGCATCGCTACGAGCAGTACTTC
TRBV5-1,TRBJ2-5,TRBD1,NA,CASTQGTGDETQYF,TGCGCCAGCACCCAGGGGACAGGGGACGAGACCCAGTACTTC
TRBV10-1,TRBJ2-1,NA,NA,CASSESQGYNEQFF,TGCGCCAGCAGTGAGTCCCAGGGCTACAATGAGCAGTTCTTC
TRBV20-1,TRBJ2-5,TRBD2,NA,CSARDRLAGQETQYF,TGCAGTGCTAGAGATAGACTAGCGGGGCAAGAGACCCAGTACTTC
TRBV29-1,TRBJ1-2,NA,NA,CSVGSSANYGYTF,TGCAGCGTTGGGAGTAGTGCTAACTATGGCTACACCTTC
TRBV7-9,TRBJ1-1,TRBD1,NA,CASSYQGGAEAFF,TGTGCCAGCAGCTACCAGGGGGGGGCTGAAGCTTTCTTT
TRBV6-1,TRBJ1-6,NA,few,CASSNEQRDNSPLHF,TGTGCCAGCAGTAATGAACAGAGAGATAATTCACCCCTCCACTTT
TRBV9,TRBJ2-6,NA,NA,CASSVSGANVLTF,TGTGCCAGCAGCGTGTCTGGGGCCAACGTCCTGACTTTC
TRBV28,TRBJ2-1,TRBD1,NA,CASSPARGHGNEQFF,TGTGCCAGCAGCCCGGCCAGGGGGCATGGCAATGAGCAGTTCTTC
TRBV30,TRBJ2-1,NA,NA,CAWSVRLSSYNEQFF,TGTGCCTGGAGTGTAAGACTGAGCTCCTACAATGAGCAGTTCTTC
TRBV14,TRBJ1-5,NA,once,CASSQAEQGQPQHF,TGTGCCAGCAGCCAAGCGGAACAAGGCCAGCCCCAGCATTTT
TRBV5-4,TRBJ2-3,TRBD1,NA,CASSWDSSSTDTQYF,TGTGCCAGCAGTTGGGACAGTTCTAGCACAGATACGCAGTATTTT
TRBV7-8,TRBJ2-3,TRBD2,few,CASSLDTSGRAGDTQYF,TGTGCCAGCAGCTTAGATACTAGCGGGAGGGCGGGAGATACGCAGTATTTT
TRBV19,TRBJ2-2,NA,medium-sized,CASRGVRWPLGTGELFF,TGTGCCAGTAGGGGGGTTCGGTGGCCGCTAGGAACCGGGGAGCTGTTTTTT
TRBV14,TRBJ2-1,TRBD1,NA,CASSQVWGTAYNEQFF,TGTGCCAGCAGCCAAGTCTGGGGGACAGCCTACAATGAGCAGTTCTTC
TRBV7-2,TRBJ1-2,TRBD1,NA,CASSLVGEQGGIYGYTF,TGTGCCAGCAGCTTAGTGGGGGAACAGGGGGGGATTTATGGCTACACCTTC
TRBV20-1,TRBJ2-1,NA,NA,CSAGGLVGNEQFF,TGCAGTGCGGGGGGTTTGGTCGGCAATGAGCAGTTCTTC
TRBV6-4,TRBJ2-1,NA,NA,CASSDSDYNEQFF,TGTGCCAGCAGTGACTCGGACTACAATGAGCAGTTCTTC
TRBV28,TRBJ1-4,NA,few,CASSPPMGATNEKLFF,TGTGCCAGCAGTCCGCCCATGGGTGCAACTAATGAAAAACTGTTTTTT
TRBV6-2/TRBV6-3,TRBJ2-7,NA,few,CVSRQSGGYEQYF,TGTGTCAGTCGTCAGAGTGGGGGCTACGAGCAGTACTTC
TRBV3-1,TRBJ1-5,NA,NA,CASSQGGRLGNQPQHF,TGTGCCAGCAGCCAAGGCGGTAGGCTTGGCAATCAGCCCCAGCATTTT
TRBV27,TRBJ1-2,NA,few,CASSLSGNYGYTF,TGTGCCAGCAGTTTAAGTGGGAACTATGGCTACACCTTC
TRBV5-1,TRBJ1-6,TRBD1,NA,CASSLDGQGAVSPLHF,TGCGCCAGCAGCTTGGATGGACAGGGGGCTGTGTCACCCCTCCACTTT
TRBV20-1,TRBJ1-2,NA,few,CSASGLGHGYTF,TGCAGTGCTAGTGGGTTAGGCCATGGCTACACCTTC